This is a list of T cell receptor beta chains from one sample in a study of OX40 agonist ivuxolimab in advanced cancers. Produced via immunoSEQ multiplex PCR; TCRdb's table is partial and in-frame only. Of tens of thousands of clones listed, around 73% were seen once; the top ten hold roughly a fifth. Source: CD4+ or CD8+ T cells sorted from blood, taken in a trial of the OX40 agonist ivuxolimab. The receptors shown here come from an adult with an advanced solid tumor such as melanoma, head and neck, liver or kidney cancer. CDR3s include the opening cysteine and the closing phenylalanine or tryptophan. Only part of the rows carry a size: once, few, many, or a class if the clone is expanded.

v_call	clone_size	j_call	cdr3_aa
TRBV28	-	TRBJ2-7	CASSNPGQLYEQYF
TRBV2	-	TRBJ2-2	CASSEAKWAGGPGGELFF
TRBV30	-	TRBJ2-7	CAWSVSSTTYEQYF
TRBV21-1	-	TRBJ2-7	CASSKGSQDGVDEQYF
TRBV28	-	TRBJ1-2	CASSFGGGYGYTF
TRBV5-4	-	TRBJ2-7	CASSLLASRGQYF
TRBV9	-	TRBJ1-3	CASSIDRSAGNTIYF
TRBV28	-	TRBJ2-3	CASSLRGTLLDTQYF
TRBV4-1	-	TRBJ1-3	CASSQDGNTIYF
TRBV5-4	medium-sized	TRBJ2-1	CASSFGHEQFF
TRBV2	-	TRBJ2-1	CASRLVATYNEQFF
TRBV7-9	once	TRBJ1-2	CASSLSRGLHGYTF
TRBV7-9	-	TRBJ2-3	CASRDRSRTSTDTQYF
TRBV11-1	-	TRBJ2-5	CASSFNVAVRQGETQYF
TRBV6-5	-	TRBJ2-1	CASQRTSGAYNEQFF
TRBV7-9	few	TRBJ1-2	CASSSGWGASGYTF